A selection of T cell receptor beta chains follows, all from one sample in a study of T-cell reconstitution after alpha-beta-depleted transplantation in children. TCRdb re-called the PCR reads through MiXCR, storing one row per CDR3 protein. The profile shows some 490,000 distinct CDR3 sequences, approximately 12% of them singletons. The sequencing used PBMCs from the stem cell graft donor, collected from the stem cell graft. Receptors originate from a human donor who donated a stem cell graft to a child with combined immunodeficiency. CDR3s include the opening cysteine and the closing phenylalanine or tryptophan. A D gene is named only where the DNA matches it firmly. Size values are once, few and many counts, or a class for expanded clones, and some rows have none.

CDR3 DNA: TGCGCCAGCGGGCTTGACAACCAGGGGGCAGACTACCAGTTCTTC
CDR3 protein: CASGLDNQGADYQFF
V gene: TRBV5-1
J gene: TRBJ2-1
clone size: NA
D gene: TRBD1

CDR3 DNA: TGTGCCAGCAGCCCAAGCAGGGTATCAACTAATGAAAAACTGTTTTTT
CDR3 protein: CASSPSRVSTNEKLFF
V gene: TRBV7-2
J gene: TRBJ1-4
clone size: few
D gene: NA

CDR3 DNA: TGTGCCAGCACCCACAGGGGGGGGGCATACGAGCAGTACTTC
CDR3 protein: CASTHRGGAYEQYF
V gene: TRBV7-2
J gene: TRBJ2-7
clone size: NA
D gene: NA

CDR3 DNA: TGTGCCAGCAGTTACCGGCTAGAGACCTACAATGAGCAGTTCTTC
CDR3 protein: CASSYRLETYNEQFF
V gene: TRBV6-2/TRBV6-3
J gene: TRBJ2-1
clone size: NA
D gene: NA

CDR3 DNA: TGTGAATCAGGGGGTTCGCTTCAGCCCCAGCATTTT
CDR3 protein: CESGGSLQPQHF
V gene: TRBV12-3/TRBV12-4
J gene: TRBJ1-5
clone size: many
D gene: TRBD1

CDR3 DNA: TGTGCCACCAGTGATCCACTGGAGTCCTACGAGCAGTACTTC
CDR3 protein: CATSDPLESYEQYF
V gene: TRBV24-1
J gene: TRBJ2-7
clone size: few
D gene: NA

CDR3 DNA: TGTGTCAGCAGCCACAACGGGGGGCTTAGCACAGATACGCAGTATTTT
CDR3 protein: CVSSHNGGLSTDTQYF
V gene: TRBV3-1
J gene: TRBJ2-3
clone size: NA
D gene: NA

CDR3 DNA: TGTGCCAGCAGCTTCCTAGCGGGGGAATACCAAGAGACCCAGTACTTC
CDR3 protein: CASSFLAGEYQETQYF
V gene: TRBV7-2
J gene: TRBJ2-5
clone size: NA
D gene: TRBD2

CDR3 DNA: TGTGCCAGCAGTTCCCGGACAGGGATAAGATCGAACACTGAAGCTTTCTTT
CDR3 protein: CASSSRTGIRSNTEAFF
V gene: TRBV7-8
J gene: TRBJ1-1
clone size: few
D gene: TRBD1

CDR3 DNA: TGTGCCAGCAGTTTGGGGATGGTGACTAGCGGGAAAGAGACCCAGTACTTC
CDR3 protein: CASSLGMVTSGKETQYF
V gene: TRBV28
J gene: TRBJ2-5
clone size: few
D gene: TRBD2

CDR3 DNA: TGTGCCATCAGTGAGTCCGGGGGGCCCGGGAGTAAGACCCAGTACTTC
CDR3 protein: CAISESGGPGSKTQYF
V gene: TRBV10-3
J gene: TRBJ2-5
clone size: many
D gene: NA

CDR3 DNA: TGTGCCAGCAGCTTAGCAGGACAGGGCACGGACTATGGCTACACCTTC
CDR3 protein: CASSLAGQGTDYGYTF
V gene: TRBV7-8
J gene: TRBJ1-2
clone size: NA
D gene: TRBD1

CDR3 DNA: TGCAGTGCTAGTTGGGTCCCGAGACAGGGTTACATTCAGTACTTC
CDR3 protein: CSASWVPRQGYIQYF
V gene: TRBV20-1
J gene: TRBJ2-4
clone size: many
D gene: TRBD1

CDR3 DNA: TGTGCCAGCAGCACCTACAGGGGGGAGACCTACGAGCAGTACTTC
CDR3 protein: CASSTYRGETYEQYF
V gene: TRBV7-2
J gene: TRBJ2-7
clone size: many
D gene: TRBD1

CDR3 DNA: TGTGCCTGGAGTGTAAACTATGGCTACACCTTC
CDR3 protein: CAWSVNYGYTF
V gene: TRBV30
J gene: TRBJ1-2
clone size: few
D gene: NA

CDR3 DNA: TGCAGCGTTGTAGGGCGGGGGGTTCTCGGGAATGAGCAGTTCTTC
CDR3 protein: CSVVGRGVLGNEQFF
V gene: TRBV29-1
J gene: TRBJ2-1
clone size: few
D gene: TRBD2

CDR3 DNA: TGCGCCAGCAGCCAAGACCGCCGACAGGGGGCTTACGAGCAGTACTTC
CDR3 protein: CASSQDRRQGAYEQYF
V gene: TRBV4-3
J gene: TRBJ2-7
clone size: few
D gene: TRBD1

CDR3 DNA: TGTGCCAGCAGTTACTCGAGGACAGGGGGACCCTCTAGGTCCAATGAGCAGTTCTTC
CDR3 protein: CASSYSRTGGPSRSNEQFF
V gene: TRBV6-2/TRBV6-3
J gene: TRBJ2-1
clone size: NA
D gene: TRBD1

CDR3 DNA: TGTGCCTGGAGTGGACGGATCGGAGAGACCCAGTACTTC
CDR3 protein: CAWSGRIGETQYF
V gene: TRBV30
J gene: TRBJ2-5
clone size: NA
D gene: NA

CDR3 DNA: TGCAGTGCTAGAGAATTAACCGGGACTAGCGGGAGGGGTGAGCAGTTCTTC
CDR3 protein: CSARELTGTSGRGEQFF
V gene: TRBV20-1
J gene: TRBJ2-1
clone size: few
D gene: TRBD2

CDR3 DNA: TGTGCCAGCAGTTACCAGGGGCGAGGGGGCGAGCAGTTCTTC
CDR3 protein: CASSYQGRGGEQFF
V gene: TRBV7-2
J gene: TRBJ2-1
clone size: few
D gene: TRBD1

CDR3 DNA: TGTGCCAGCAGCCTCATTGCGGCTAGCGGAGGGGAATCCTACGAGCAGTACTTC
CDR3 protein: CASSLIAASGGESYEQYF
V gene: TRBV3-1
J gene: TRBJ2-7
clone size: many
D gene: TRBD2

CDR3 DNA: TGTGCTAGTGGTTTGAGCGGGACAGGGCCTTACAATGAGCAGTTCTTC
CDR3 protein: CASGLSGTGPYNEQFF
V gene: TRBV12-5
J gene: TRBJ2-1
clone size: few
D gene: TRBD1

CDR3 DNA: TGTGCCAGCAGTTCCCGATGGGGCAGGGGGCGGACTGAAGCTTTCTTT
CDR3 protein: CASSSRWGRGRTEAFF
V gene: TRBV2
J gene: TRBJ1-1
clone size: NA
D gene: TRBD1

CDR3 DNA: TGTGCCAGCAGGCGGGGGTGGAATCAGCCCCAGCATTTT
CDR3 protein: CASRRGWNQPQHF
V gene: TRBV6-1
J gene: TRBJ1-5
clone size: few
D gene: NA

CDR3 DNA: TGTGCCAGCAGCCCCGGGGACAGACTCTCCTACAATGAGCAGTTCTTC
CDR3 protein: CASSPGDRLSYNEQFF
V gene: TRBV7-3
J gene: TRBJ2-1
clone size: NA
D gene: TRBD1

CDR3 DNA: TGCGCCAGCAGCCCGTTTGGGGCAGGGGCCTACAATGAGCAGTTCTTC
CDR3 protein: CASSPFGAGAYNEQFF
V gene: TRBV4-1
J gene: TRBJ2-1
clone size: few
D gene: NA

CDR3 DNA: TGCGCCAGCAGCTTGTGGACAGGTGAGAACGAGCATTACTTC
CDR3 protein: CASSLWTGENEHYF
V gene: TRBV5-1
J gene: TRBJ2-7
clone size: NA
D gene: TRBD1

CDR3 DNA: TGTGCCTGGAATCAGGATGCCTACGAGCAGTACTTC
CDR3 protein: CAWNQDAYEQYF
V gene: TRBV30
J gene: TRBJ2-7
clone size: few
D gene: NA

CDR3 DNA: TGTGCCAGCAGCCTACGGGACTCGATCTACGAGCAGTACTTC
CDR3 protein: CASSLRDSIYEQYF
V gene: TRBV2
J gene: TRBJ2-7
clone size: few
D gene: NA

CDR3 DNA: TGTGCCAGCAGCTCTAGCGGGAGGGCCGCTGGGGCGCCGCAGTATTTT
CDR3 protein: CASSSSGRAAGAPQYF
V gene: TRBV7-9
J gene: TRBJ2-3
clone size: few
D gene: TRBD2

CDR3 DNA: TGTGCCAGTAGTATAGATCAGTGGGGGGGGCCCTACAATGAGCAGTTCTTC
CDR3 protein: CASSIDQWGGPYNEQFF
V gene: TRBV19
J gene: TRBJ2-1
clone size: NA
D gene: NA

CDR3 DNA: TGTGCCAGCAGCCTACAGAATTCACCCCTCCACTTT
CDR3 protein: CASSLQNSPLHF
V gene: TRBV12-3/TRBV12-4
J gene: TRBJ1-6
clone size: many
D gene: NA

CDR3 DNA: TGTGCCAGCAGTGCAGACAGGTACCCCTACAATGAGCAGTTCTTC
CDR3 protein: CASSADRYPYNEQFF
V gene: TRBV12-3/TRBV12-4
J gene: TRBJ2-1
clone size: many
D gene: NA

CDR3 DNA: TGTGCCAGCAGCGTCCAGGCGCGGGGGAGGTACAATGAGCAGTTCTTC
CDR3 protein: CASSVQARGRYNEQFF
V gene: TRBV9
J gene: TRBJ2-1
clone size: few
D gene: TRBD2

CDR3 DNA: TGTGCCAGCAGTGACTCCGGGACAGGGTTGAGCGGGGAGCTGTTTTTT
CDR3 protein: CASSDSGTGLSGELFF
V gene: TRBV12-3/TRBV12-4
J gene: TRBJ2-2
clone size: NA
D gene: TRBD1

CDR3 DNA: TGTGCCAGCAGCTTAGTAGTCAGGGGAGAGACCCAGTACTTC
CDR3 protein: CASSLVVRGETQYF
V gene: TRBV7-9
J gene: TRBJ2-5
clone size: few
D gene: NA

CDR3 DNA: TGTGCCAGCGTGGAGACCATTAACTTGGAAAAACTGTTTTTT
CDR3 protein: CASVETINLEKLFF
V gene: TRBV2
J gene: TRBJ1-4
clone size: NA
D gene: NA

CDR3 DNA: TGTGCCAGCAGTTTCGACAGGGGGCGGTTAGGTGAGCAGTTCTTC
CDR3 protein: CASSFDRGRLGEQFF
V gene: TRBV12-3/TRBV12-4
J gene: TRBJ2-1
clone size: many
D gene: TRBD1

CDR3 DNA: TGTGCCAGCAGCACGACATCAGAGACCCAGTACTTC
CDR3 protein: CASSTTSETQYF
V gene: TRBV6-5
J gene: TRBJ2-5
clone size: many
D gene: NA

CDR3 DNA: TGTGCCAGCGGTTCCGGGACAGGGAGGAACGAGCAGTACTTC
CDR3 protein: CASGSGTGRNEQYF
V gene: TRBV5-8
J gene: TRBJ2-7
clone size: NA
D gene: TRBD1

CDR3 DNA: TGTGCCAGCTCACCGTGGGGCACAGATACGCAGTATTTT
CDR3 protein: CASSPWGTDTQYF
V gene: TRBV18
J gene: TRBJ2-3
clone size: many
D gene: NA

CDR3 DNA: TGTGCGGCGCGGGCGGCGGGGTTCTACGAGCAGTACTTC
CDR3 protein: CAARAAGFYEQYF
V gene: TRBV28
J gene: TRBJ2-7
clone size: once
D gene: NA

CDR3 DNA: TGTGCCAGCAGTTTAAGAGGGGCGCGAGGCAATCAGCCCCAGCATTTT
CDR3 protein: CASSLRGARGNQPQHF
V gene: TRBV27
J gene: TRBJ1-5
clone size: many
D gene: NA